The subject of this entry is one T cell receptor (beta chain). One end of the junction varies from germline; a read error may be responsible. Co-extraction of RNA and DNA was performed on about 19-31 mg of unsorted bulk tissue. Researchers generated TCR beta cDNA from around 510 ng of total RNA, relying on a constant-region primer. Sequencing libraries for TCR beta derived from three nested multiplex PCR rounds that used slightly modified ARM-PCR. The two initial PCR rounds, roughly 9 cycles each, used TRBV1-TRBV30 forward and C-beta reverse primers. MiXCR, run by TCRdb on the multiplex PCR reads, gives a single entry per CDR3 protein. This table has approximately 37,000 distinct CDR3 sequences, roughly 74% appearing once. CDR3 length equals 14 residues. Germline assignment: CDR1 MNHNY and CDR2 SVGAGI (reference sequence). This sample stems from a study of tumor-infiltrating lymphocytes in primary liver carcinoma.

The sequenced sample consisted of liver tumor tissue from sampling region 4. Subset here: tumor region T4, right-lateral pole. This TCR derives from a man aged 35-49 years with primary liver carcinoma and hepatitis B virus infection. The rearrangement links TRBV6-6 to TRBJ1-5; maybe TRBD1 (5 bases). The CDR3 sequence: CASIEGKGNQSQHF. For the CDR3, the DNA is TGTGCCAGCATAGAGGGGAAGGGTAATCAGTCCCAGCATTTT.